Listed here are 16 T cell receptor beta chains from one sample, sequenced in a study of blood T cell repertoires in COVID-19. Assay used: immunoSEQ multiplex PCR; TCRdb lists only in-frame clones, some missing. There are about 140,000 clones in the sample; roughly 85% occur only once, and 2.5% to 3.5% lies in the top ten. Sequenced: PBMCs or T cells enriched from blood (not recorded which). The receptors were sampled from a woman between 50 and 59 years old who had recovered from COVID-19.

The chain combines TRBV7-3 with TRBJ2-7, with 10 bases lining up with TRBD2. The germline CDR1 and CDR2 sequences are SGHTA and FQGTGA. The CDR3 runs 14 residues. Germline trimming cut 6 bases from V and 5 bases from J; bases unmatched to any gene: 7. In DNA form, the CDR3 reads TGTGCCAGCAGTTATAGCGGGGGGATGAACGAGCAGTACTTC. Translating gives CASSYSGGMNEQYF. Full variable domain (remainder filled in from reference TRBV7-3 and TRBJ2-7): GAGVSQTPSNKVTEKGKYVELRCDPISGHTALYWYRQSLGQGPEFLIYFQGTGAADDSGLPNDRFFAVRPEGSVSTLKIQRTERGDSAVYLCASSYSGGMNEQYFGPGTRLTVT.

The V call is TRBV4-2, the J call TRBJ1-4, with D uncertain. CDR1 LGHNA and CDR2 YNFKEQ come from the germline V gene. The V end was cut by 0 bases, the J end by 0 bases, with 8 bases between. This CDR3 region has 16 residues. CDR3 DNA sequence: TGTGCCAGCAGCCAAGAAGACACCCCAACTAATGAAAAACTGTTTTTT. Translating it yields CASSQEDTPTNEKLFF.

V gene TRBV18 combines with J gene TRBJ2-2; D gene ambiguous. The CDR3 runs to 16 residues. The V gene lost 7 bases and the J gene lost 0 bases, with 15 bases spanning the gap. Germline CDR1 and CDR2: KGHSH and LQKENI. The CDR3 DNA follows: TGTGCCAGCTTCCCCCTAGGCGGAACGAACACCGGGGAGCTGTTTTTT. It is translated as CASFPLGGTNTGELFF. Complete variable domain (other parts from reference TRBV18 and TRBJ2-2): NAGVMQNPRHLVRRRGQEARLRCSPMKGHSHVYWYRQLPEEGLKFMVYLQKENIIDESGMPKERFSAEFPKEGPSILRIQQVVRGDSAAYFCASFPLGGTNTGELFFGEGSRLTVL.

This sequence joins TRBV6-5 and TRBJ2-2; 7 bases fit TRBD2. J gave up 3 bases and V 0 bases, and 1 base lay outside the gene matches. The germline gives CDR1 MNHEY, CDR2 SVGAGI. The CDR3 consists of 15 residues. Written as DNA, the CDR3 is TGTGCCAGCAGTTACTCGGGGGGGGACACCGGGGAGCTGTTTTTT. Translating it yields CASSYSGGDTGELFF.

This clone was detected once. The chain joins TRBV7-2 to TRBJ2-1; TRBD2 matches at 16 bases. Germline V gene lookup returns CDR1 SGHTA and CDR2 FQGNSA. The length of the CDR3 is 15 residues. J gave up 9 bases and V 6 bases, and 5 bases lay outside the gene matches. The CDR3 is CASRSGTSGGAEQFF. DNA of the CDR3: TGTGCCAGCAGGTCCGGGACTAGCGGGGGGGCTGAGCAGTTCTTC.

The V and J genes are TRBV11-2 and TRBJ2-3; D unresolved. V was trimmed by 5 bases and J by 6 bases, leaving 9 bases between them. This CDR3 region has 12 residues. CDR1 SGHAT and CDR2 FQNNGV come from the germline V gene. This chain's CDR3 is CASSVQRDTQYF. In DNA form, the CDR3 reads TGTGCCAGCAGCGTCCAGAGGGATACGCAGTATTTT.

The chain uses TRBV5-1 and TRBJ1-4, with TRBD1 matching over 7 bases. V lost 4 bases, J lost 5 bases, and 8 bases stayed unmatched. This CDR3 has 15 amino acids. Germline V gives CDR1 SGHRS, CDR2 YFSETQ. The CDR3 loop is CASSVLGGGNEKLFF. The DNA of the CDR3 is TGCGCCAGCAGCGTACTAGGAGGGGGCAATGAAAAACTGTTTTTT.

V and J are TRBV7-7 and TRBJ2-3, with 11 bases lining up with TRBD2. With 5 bases clipped from V and 1 base from J, the junction kept 5 bases outside the gene matches. Germline-derived CDR1 and CDR2 are SSHAT and FNYEAQ (reference sequence). There are 16 residues in the CDR3. The CDR3 here is CASSPIAGGGTDTQYF. In DNA form, the CDR3 reads TGTGCCAGCAGCCCGATAGCGGGAGGGGGCACAGATACGCAGTATTTT.

V gene TRBV7-7 combines with J gene TRBJ2-1; 14 nucleotides match TRBD2. CDR1 is SSHAT and CDR2 is FNYEAQ in the germline V gene (reference sequence). V dropped 1 base and J dropped 7; count of bases not matched to a gene: 0. The CDR3 runs to 15 residues. This chain's CDR3 is CASSLGTSGRNEQFF. Here the CDR3 DNA reads TGTGCCAGCAGCTTAGGGACTAGCGGGAGGAATGAGCAGTTCTTC.

This chain links TRBV27 with TRBJ1-5, with D possibly being TRBD1 (6 bases). Germline V gene data show CDR1 as MNHEY and CDR2 as SMNVEV (reference sequence). Trimming took off 6 bases at V and 6 bases at J, with 15 bases between the two ends. This CDR3 has 14 residues. The CDR3 DNA sequence: TGTGCCAGCAGCCTAGCTCAGGGGAGTCAGCCCCAGCATTTT. It yields the protein CASSLAQGSQPQHF.

The chain uses TRBV6-5 and TRBJ1-1; D remains ambiguous. The CDR3 has 15 amino acids. Between the trimmed V and J ends, which lost 7 bases and 1 base, there was a span of 16 bases. Germline V gives CDR1 MNHEY, CDR2 SVGAGI. This chain's CDR3 is CASTSVNNPNTEAFF. For the CDR3, the DNA is TGTGCCAGCACGAGCGTCAATAACCCGAACACTGAAGCTTTCTTT.

V and J are TRBV7-2 and TRBJ2-3, with 9 bases fitting TRBD1. V shed 1 base, J shed 3 bases, and the junction held 2 bases outside the gene matches. This CDR3 comprises 15 residues. Germline V gives CDR1 SGHTA, CDR2 FQGNSA. CDR3 amino acids: CASSLGQGETDTQYF. CDR3 bases: TGTGCCAGCAGCTTAGGACAGGGGGAAACAGATACGCAGTATTTT.

V is TRBV7-9 and J is TRBJ2-5, with D possibly matching TRBD2 (6 bases). CDR3 length: 14 residues. Germline CDR1 reads SEHNR; CDR2 reads FQNEAQ (reference sequence). V lost 5 bases and J 5 bases, leaving 15 bases between the germline ends. CDR3 DNA sequence: TGTGCCAGCAGCGTCTCCGGGACTGGGGAGACCCAGTACTTC. As protein: CASSVSGTGETQYF.

V usage is TRBV15 and J usage is TRBJ2-7; D call uncertain. CDR3 length: 11 residues. Germline CDR1 reads LNHNV; CDR2 reads YYDKDF (reference sequence). With 4 bases removed from V and 5 bases from J, the gap between germline ends came to 6 bases. The CDR3 nucleotides are TGTGCCACCAGCAACAAACACGAGCAGTACTTC. Its translation: CATSNKHEQYF.

The CDR3 sequence is CATSDSTGNYGYTF. CDR3 nucleotides: TGTGCCACCAGTGATTCGACAGGGAACTATGGCTACACCTTC. The J gene is TRBJ1-2, the V gene TRBV24-1; TRBD1 agrees at 7 bases. This CDR3 comprises 14 residues. The ends lost 2 bases at V and 2 bases at J; junction bases unmatched: 1. Germline V gene lookup returns CDR1 KGHDR and CDR2 SFDVKD.

The chain uses TRBV11-2 and TRBJ2-1; 12 bases agree with TRBD2. Trimming took 4 bases from V and 7 from J; bases not matched to a gene: 5. This CDR3 has 15 amino acids. CDR1 is SGHAT and CDR2 is FQNNGV in the germline V gene. CDR3 in DNA: TGTGCCAGCAGCTGGCTAGCGGGAGGGTTGAATGAGCAGTTCTTC. It encodes CASSWLAGGLNEQFF.